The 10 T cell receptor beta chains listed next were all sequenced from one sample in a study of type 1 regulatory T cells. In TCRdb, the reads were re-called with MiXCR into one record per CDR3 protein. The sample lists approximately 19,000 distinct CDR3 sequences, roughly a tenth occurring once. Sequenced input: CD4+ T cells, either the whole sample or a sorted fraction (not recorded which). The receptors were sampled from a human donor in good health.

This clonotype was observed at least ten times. CDR3 coding DNA: TGCGCCAGCAGCCAAGTTCGGCAAGCTAGGGGGGAGCAGTTCTTC. Translation gives CASSQVRQARGEQFF. This rearrangement joins TRBV4-3 to TRBJ2-1; tentatively, D is TRBD1 (6 bases). The CDR3 is made up of 15 amino acids. CDR1 LGHNA and CDR2 YSLEER come from the germline V gene. V lost 1 base and J lost 10, with 17 bases in between.

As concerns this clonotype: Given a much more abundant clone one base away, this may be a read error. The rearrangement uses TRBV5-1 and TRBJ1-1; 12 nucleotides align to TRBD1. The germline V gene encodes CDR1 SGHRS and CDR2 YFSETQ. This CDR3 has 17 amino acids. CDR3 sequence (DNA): TGCGCCAGCAGCATTCGTGGGACAGGGGGCATGAACACTGAAGTTTTCTTT. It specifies CASSIRGTGGMNTEVFF.

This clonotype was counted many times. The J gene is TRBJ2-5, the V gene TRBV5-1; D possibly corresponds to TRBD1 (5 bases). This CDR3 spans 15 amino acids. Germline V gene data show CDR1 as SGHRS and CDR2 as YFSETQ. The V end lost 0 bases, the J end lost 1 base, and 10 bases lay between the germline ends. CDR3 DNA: TGCGCCAGCAGCTTGGGGGATGACAGCCAAGAGACCCAGTACTTC. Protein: CASSLGDDSQETQYF.

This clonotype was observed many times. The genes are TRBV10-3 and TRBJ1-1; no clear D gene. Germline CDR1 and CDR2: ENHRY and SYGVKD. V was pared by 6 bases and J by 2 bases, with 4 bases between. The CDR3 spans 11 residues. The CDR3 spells CAIRGNTEAFF. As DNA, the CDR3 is TGTGCCATCAGGGGTAACACTGAAGCTTTCTTT.

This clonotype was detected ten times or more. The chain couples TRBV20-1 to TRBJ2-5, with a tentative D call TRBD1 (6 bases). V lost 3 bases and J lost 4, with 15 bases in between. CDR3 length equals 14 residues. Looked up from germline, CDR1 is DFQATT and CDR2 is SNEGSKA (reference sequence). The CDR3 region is CSASVPRRGETQYF. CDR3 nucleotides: TGCAGTGCTAGCGTCCCCCGCAGGGGAGAGACCCAGTACTTC.

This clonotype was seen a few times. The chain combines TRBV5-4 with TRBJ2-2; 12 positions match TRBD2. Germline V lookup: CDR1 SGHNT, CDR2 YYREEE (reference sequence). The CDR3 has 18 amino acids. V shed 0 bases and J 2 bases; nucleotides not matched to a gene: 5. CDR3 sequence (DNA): TGTGCCAGCAGCTTGGGCCTAGCGGGAGGGCCTAACACCGGGGAGCTGTTTTTT. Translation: CASSLGLAGGPNTGELFF.

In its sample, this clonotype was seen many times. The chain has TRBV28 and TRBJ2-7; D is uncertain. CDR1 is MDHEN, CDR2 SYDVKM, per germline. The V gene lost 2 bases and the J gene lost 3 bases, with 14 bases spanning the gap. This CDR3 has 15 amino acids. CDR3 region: CASSLQEVLLYEQYF. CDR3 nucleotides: TGTGCCAGCAGTTTACAGGAAGTACTGCTCTACGAGCAGTACTTC.

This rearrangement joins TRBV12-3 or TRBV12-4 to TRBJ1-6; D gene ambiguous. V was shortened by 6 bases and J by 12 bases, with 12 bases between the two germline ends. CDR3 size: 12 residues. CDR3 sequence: CASSLGIGPLHF. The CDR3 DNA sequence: TGTGCCAGCAGCCTTGGAATCGGACCCCTCCACTTT.

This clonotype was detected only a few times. In nucleotides, the CDR3 is TGTGCCACCAGTGATTTGGGGTCACGGAACACTGAAGCTTTCTTT. Translated: CATSDLGSRNTEAFF. This sequence joins TRBV24-1 and TRBJ1-1; D unresolved. Germline V gene sequence: CDR1 KGHDR, CDR2 SFDVKD. This CDR3 spans 15 amino acids. Trimming shortened V by 0 bases and J by 1 base, and 8 bases separated the two germline ends.

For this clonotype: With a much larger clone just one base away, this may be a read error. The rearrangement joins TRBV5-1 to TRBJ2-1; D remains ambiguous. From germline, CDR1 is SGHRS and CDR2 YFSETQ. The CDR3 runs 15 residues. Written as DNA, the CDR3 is TGCGCCAGCAGCTTGGCCGAACGCCCAAACAATGGGCAGTTCTTC. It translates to CASSLAERPNNGQFF.